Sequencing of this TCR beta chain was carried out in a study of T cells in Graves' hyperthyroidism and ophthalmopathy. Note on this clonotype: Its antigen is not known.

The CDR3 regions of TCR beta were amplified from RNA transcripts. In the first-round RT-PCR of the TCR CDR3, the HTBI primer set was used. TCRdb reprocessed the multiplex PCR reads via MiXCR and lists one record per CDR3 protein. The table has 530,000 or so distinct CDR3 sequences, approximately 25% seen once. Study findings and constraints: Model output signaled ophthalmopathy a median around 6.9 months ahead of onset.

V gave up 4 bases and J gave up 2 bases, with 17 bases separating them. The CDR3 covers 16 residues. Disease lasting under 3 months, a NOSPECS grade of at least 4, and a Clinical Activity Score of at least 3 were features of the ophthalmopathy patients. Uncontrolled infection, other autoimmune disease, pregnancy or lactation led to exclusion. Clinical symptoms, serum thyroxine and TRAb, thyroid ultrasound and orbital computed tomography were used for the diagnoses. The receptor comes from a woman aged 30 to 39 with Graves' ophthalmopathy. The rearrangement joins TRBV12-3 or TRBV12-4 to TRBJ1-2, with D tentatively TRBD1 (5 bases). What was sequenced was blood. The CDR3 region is CASSSLPYDRNYGYTF. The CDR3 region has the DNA TGTGCCAGCAGTTCCCTACCTTACGACAGAAACTATGGCTACACCTTC.